This TCR beta chain was recovered during a study of blood T cell repertoires in COVID-19. Overall study: Whether acute or convalescent, the COVID-19 samples came from the United States, Italy and Spain. Sources were T cells, B-cell-depleted T cells, or PBMCs; the material itself was cDNA or gDNA.

This CDR3 is built from 14 residues. The germline V gene encodes CDR1 MNHEY and CDR2 SMNVEV (reference sequence). Trimming cost V 2 bases and J 1 base, with 9 bases left between them. Original data processing: Amplification of reference gene primers provided the estimated nucleated cell counts. Sequencing was performed with immunoSEQ multiplex PCR; in TCRdb, only in-frame clones are kept and a portion is missing. Clone size and the V and J calls come from that table; the DNA yielded D and trimming. In the table there are around 300,000 clones, 80% to 95% of which are singletons. Seattle patient enrollment occurred during active infection, with longitudinal follow-up thereafter.

Source material: peripheral blood. The sequence derives from a woman in her 30s with COVID-19, enrolled during active disease. J is TRBJ2-7 and V is TRBV27, with a weak D call TRBD1 (5 bases). The CDR3 loop is CASSLAGHSYEQYF. Here the CDR3 DNA reads TGTGCCAGCAGTTTAGCCGGACATTCCTACGAGCAGTACTTC.